This TCR beta chain was captured in a study of identical twins. Broader study findings: When twins shared out-of-frame alpha sequences, those sequences had excess low generation probability. Possibly, invariant MAIT and iNKT cells partly confounded zero-insertion analyses. Insertions were reduced in abundant cord blood beta clonotypes but not in memory repertoires.

TCRdb recomputed calls from the 5' RACE reads with MiXCR, one row per CDR3 protein. The sample shows approximately 500,000 distinct CDR3 sequences, about 15% of them seen only once. In the case of this clonotype: Its antigen is currently unknown.

With 3 bases removed from V and 6 bases from J, the gap between germline ends came to 11 bases. The CDR3 has 13 amino acids. The germline CDR1 and CDR2 sequences are SNHLY and FYNNEI. These records were also assigned to another study, of yellow fever vaccine responses in identical twins.

This rearrangement joins TRBV2 to TRBJ1-1; D is unresolved. This TCR was sampled from a woman aged 18-35 years in good health. Sequenced input: CD4+ T cells sorted from blood. The CDR3 reads CASSDGFGSEAFF. The DNA for the CDR3 is TGTGCCAGCAGTGACGGTTTCGGGTCTGAAGCTTTCTTT.